A selection of T cell receptor beta chains follows, all from one sample in a study of cytomegalovirus exposure and HLA in healthy donors. This table comes from immunoSEQ multiplex PCR, and its TCRdb copy is limited to in-frame clones, with some not included. The sample records about 120,000 clones, roughly 83% being singletons. The sample was PBMCs. These receptors all stem from a man aged 18 to 29 in good health and CMV-seronegative. Each CDR3 is given with its conserved first and last residue. A D gene is named only where the DNA matches it firmly. Some rows have no size entry. The others give once, few or many, or a class for an expanded clone.

v_call: TRBV7-8
clone_size: NA
j_call: TRBJ2-7
d_call: NA
cdr3_nt: TGTGCCAGCAGCCCCGAGCTAGCCCCTAGACAGGTTTACGAGCAGTACTTC
cdr3_aa: CASSPELAPRQVYEQYF

v_call: TRBV5-4
clone_size: NA
j_call: TRBJ2-5
d_call: TRBD2
cdr3_nt: TGTGCCAGCAGCTCTAGCGGGAGGCCACGGGGAGAGACCCAGTACTTC
cdr3_aa: CASSSSGRPRGETQYF

v_call: TRBV6-5
clone_size: NA
j_call: TRBJ2-7
d_call: TRBD2
cdr3_nt: TGTGCCAGCAGTCCAGGGACTAGCTCCCGCGAGCAGTACTTC
cdr3_aa: CASSPGTSSREQYF

v_call: TRBV27
clone_size: NA
j_call: TRBJ1-1
d_call: NA
cdr3_nt: TGTGCCAGCAGTTTATCGCGGGGGAACACTGAAGCTTTCTTT
cdr3_aa: CASSLSRGNTEAFF

v_call: TRBV30
clone_size: NA
j_call: TRBJ2-3
d_call: TRBD2
cdr3_nt: TGTGCCTGGAACATAGCGGGATTATCGGATACGCAGTATTTT
cdr3_aa: CAWNIAGLSDTQYF

v_call: TRBV9
clone_size: once
j_call: TRBJ2-1
d_call: TRBD2
cdr3_nt: TGTGCCAGCAGCGTAGGAACCAGCGGGAGCTCCTACAATGAGCAGTTCTTC
cdr3_aa: CASSVGTSGSSYNEQFF

v_call: TRBV5-8
clone_size: NA
j_call: TRBJ1-6
d_call: NA
cdr3_nt: TGTGCCAGCAGCTTGGTGAAGAGGGGGAATTCACCCCTCCACTTT
cdr3_aa: CASSLVKRGNSPLHF

v_call: TRBV10-3
clone_size: NA
j_call: TRBJ2-7
d_call: NA
cdr3_nt: TGTGCCATCAGCGGCAACGCAGGGGCCTTGAACTTC
cdr3_aa: CAISGNAGALNF

v_call: TRBV25-1
clone_size: NA
j_call: TRBJ1-5
d_call: TRBD1
cdr3_nt: TGTGCCAGCAGTGACCCCAGGGGGCGCGTTTCCGGCAATCAGCCCCAGCATTTT
cdr3_aa: CASSDPRGRVSGNQPQHF

v_call: TRBV19
clone_size: NA
j_call: TRBJ2-1
d_call: NA
cdr3_nt: TGTGCCAGTAGCATAGGGGGAGTTGACAATGAGCAGTTCTTC
cdr3_aa: CASSIGGVDNEQFF

v_call: TRBV5-4
clone_size: few
j_call: TRBJ1-6
d_call: NA
cdr3_nt: TGTGCCAGCAGTTCGGGGACTGTGAATTCACCCCTCCACTTT
cdr3_aa: CASSSGTVNSPLHF

v_call: TRBV6-1
clone_size: NA
j_call: TRBJ1-2
d_call: TRBD1
cdr3_nt: TGTGCCACCAGGACAGGGTATGGCTACACCTTC
cdr3_aa: CATRTGYGYTF

v_call: TRBV7-2
clone_size: NA
j_call: TRBJ2-4
d_call: NA
cdr3_nt: TGTGCCAGCAGCTCCAGGGCAAACATTCAGTACTTC
cdr3_aa: CASSSRANIQYF

v_call: TRBV9
clone_size: NA
j_call: TRBJ2-7
d_call: TRBD2
cdr3_nt: TGTGCCAGGGAAAAACGACTTAGCGGGAGGGCCGTGTACGAGCAGTACTTC
cdr3_aa: CAREKRLSGRAVYEQYF

v_call: TRBV15
clone_size: NA
j_call: TRBJ2-5
d_call: NA
cdr3_nt: TGTGCCACCAGCAGAGTCTACCAAGAGACCCAGTACTTC
cdr3_aa: CATSRVYQETQYF

v_call: TRBV5-4
clone_size: NA
j_call: TRBJ2-7
d_call: NA
cdr3_nt: TGTGCCAGCAGCTTCCAGGGGAGTGACGAGCAGTACTTC
cdr3_aa: CASSFQGSDEQYF

v_call: TRBV5-6
clone_size: NA
j_call: TRBJ2-1
d_call: TRBD1
cdr3_nt: TGTGCCAGCAGCTGGCGAGACAGGGACAATGAGCAGTTCTTC
cdr3_aa: CASSWRDRDNEQFF

v_call: TRBV11-2
clone_size: NA
j_call: TRBJ1-6
d_call: NA
cdr3_nt: TGTGCCAGCAGCCCGCCCTTACATGGAGCACCCCTCCACTTT
cdr3_aa: CASSPPLHGAPLHF

v_call: TRBV4-2
clone_size: NA
j_call: TRBJ2-3
d_call: NA
cdr3_nt: TGTGCCAGCAGCCAAGTGAGGGATAGCGGAGGGGCCAGCACAGATACGCAGTATTTT
cdr3_aa: CASSQVRDSGGASTDTQYF

v_call: TRBV18
clone_size: NA
j_call: TRBJ1-2
d_call: TRBD1
cdr3_nt: TGTGCCAGCTCACCGTCCGGACAGGGGGCGAGTGGCTACACCTTC
cdr3_aa: CASSPSGQGASGYTF

v_call: TRBV7-9
clone_size: NA
j_call: TRBJ2-2
d_call: NA
cdr3_nt: TGTGCCAGCAGCGTCACCGGGACAAGTTCCGGGGAGCTGTTTTTT
cdr3_aa: CASSVTGTSSGELFF

v_call: TRBV10-3
clone_size: NA
j_call: TRBJ1-5
d_call: NA
cdr3_nt: TGTGCCATCAGCCCCGGGACAATTACCGGACAGCCCCAGCATTTT
cdr3_aa: CAISPGTITGQPQHF

v_call: TRBV27
clone_size: once
j_call: TRBJ2-2
d_call: TRBD2
cdr3_nt: TGTGCCAGCAGTCCCCGGGCTAGCGGGACAGCCGGGGAGCTGTTTTTT
cdr3_aa: CASSPRASGTAGELFF

v_call: TRBV30
clone_size: NA
j_call: TRBJ1-2
d_call: NA
cdr3_nt: TGTGCCTGGAGTGTGCCCCTTAGTGGCTACACCTTC
cdr3_aa: CAWSVPLSGYTF

v_call: TRBV5-4
clone_size: NA
j_call: TRBJ2-3
d_call: TRBD2
cdr3_nt: TGTGCCAGCAGCCACGGGAGGCCTGTTGTTGGAGATACGCAGTATTTT
cdr3_aa: CASSHGRPVVGDTQYF

v_call: TRBV6-1
clone_size: NA
j_call: TRBJ2-1
d_call: TRBD1
cdr3_nt: TGTGCCAGCAGTGACCCAGGACAGGGGAAGCAGTTCTTC
cdr3_aa: CASSDPGQGKQFF

v_call: TRBV5-1
clone_size: many
j_call: TRBJ2-7
d_call: TRBD1
cdr3_nt: TGCGCCAGCAGCCAGGGACAGGGAACGACCGAGCAGTACTTC
cdr3_aa: CASSQGQGTTEQYF

v_call: TRBV5-5
clone_size: NA
j_call: TRBJ2-7
d_call: NA
cdr3_nt: TGTGCCAGCAGCCCGCGGGGCATTCCCGGGCAGTACTTC
cdr3_aa: CASSPRGIPGQYF

v_call: TRBV30
clone_size: NA
j_call: TRBJ1-4
d_call: NA
cdr3_nt: TGTGCCTGGAGTGGAGGACAGTCAACTAATGAAAAACTGTTTTTT
cdr3_aa: CAWSGGQSTNEKLFF

v_call: TRBV7-8
clone_size: NA
j_call: TRBJ2-2
d_call: NA
cdr3_nt: TGTGCCAGCAGCTTAGCCCAGGGAACCGGGGAGCTGTTTTTT
cdr3_aa: CASSLAQGTGELFF

v_call: TRBV2
clone_size: NA
j_call: TRBJ2-7
d_call: NA
cdr3_nt: TGTGCCAGCAGTGGGTCGAGCGAGCAGTACTTC
cdr3_aa: CASSGSSEQYF

v_call: TRBV30
clone_size: NA
j_call: TRBJ1-1
d_call: NA
cdr3_nt: TGTGCCTGGACTGCAGGGGTGAACACTGAAGCTTTCTTT
cdr3_aa: CAWTAGVNTEAFF

v_call: TRBV2
clone_size: NA
j_call: TRBJ2-5
d_call: NA
cdr3_nt: TGTGCCAGCAGTGAATCGACCAGGGAGACCCAGTACTTC
cdr3_aa: CASSESTRETQYF

v_call: TRBV19
clone_size: NA
j_call: TRBJ2-3
d_call: NA
cdr3_nt: TGTGCCACCCAATCGGACTATTCCACAGATACGCAGTATTTT
cdr3_aa: CATQSDYSTDTQYF

v_call: TRBV19
clone_size: NA
j_call: TRBJ1-2
d_call: TRBD1
cdr3_nt: TGTGCCAGTAGTATGCTGCCGGGACAGGGGGCCCTTAACTATGGCTACACCTTC
cdr3_aa: CASSMLPGQGALNYGYTF